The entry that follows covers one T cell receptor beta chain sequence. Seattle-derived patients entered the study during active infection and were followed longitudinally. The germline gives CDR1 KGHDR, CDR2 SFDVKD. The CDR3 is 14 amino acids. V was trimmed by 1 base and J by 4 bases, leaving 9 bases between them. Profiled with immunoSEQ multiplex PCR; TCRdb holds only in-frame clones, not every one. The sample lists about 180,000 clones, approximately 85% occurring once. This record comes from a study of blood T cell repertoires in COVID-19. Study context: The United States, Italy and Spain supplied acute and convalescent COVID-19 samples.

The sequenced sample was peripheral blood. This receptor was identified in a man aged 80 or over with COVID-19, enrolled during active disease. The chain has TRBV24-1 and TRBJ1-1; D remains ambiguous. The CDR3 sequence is CATSDFNSPTEAFF. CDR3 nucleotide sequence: TGTGCCACCAGTGATTTTAATAGTCCCACTGAAGCTTTCTTT.